The clone carrying this T cell receptor beta chain was detected ten times or more. Its target is not known. This record belongs to a study of T cells in Graves' hyperthyroidism and ophthalmopathy. Trimming pared 6 bases from V and 4 bases from J, leaving 18 bases between. Germline CDR1 is DFQATT and CDR2 is SNEGSKA (reference sequence). CDR3 size: 14 residues. Study findings and constraints: Also found in blood were most expanded thyroid clonotypes above 0.001.

Amplified TCR beta CDR3 regions derived from RNA transcripts. The HTBI primer set drove a first-round RT-PCR of the TCR CDR3. TCRdb used MiXCR to reprocess the multiplex PCR reads, holding one entry per CDR3 protein. The data show more than 500,000 distinct CDR3 sequences, with roughly 45% seen just once and about two fifths held by the top ten. The sequence came from an adult woman with Graves' disease, either hyperthyroidism or ophthalmopathy (not recorded which). The rearrangement links TRBV20-1 to TRBJ1-2; TRBD1 is a possible D gene (5 bases). Specimen: peripheral blood or thyroid tissue (not recorded which). The CDR3 loop is CSAPGQGFGYGYTF. DNA of the CDR3: TGCAGTGCCCCGGGCCAGGGATTCGGCTATGGCTACACCTTC.